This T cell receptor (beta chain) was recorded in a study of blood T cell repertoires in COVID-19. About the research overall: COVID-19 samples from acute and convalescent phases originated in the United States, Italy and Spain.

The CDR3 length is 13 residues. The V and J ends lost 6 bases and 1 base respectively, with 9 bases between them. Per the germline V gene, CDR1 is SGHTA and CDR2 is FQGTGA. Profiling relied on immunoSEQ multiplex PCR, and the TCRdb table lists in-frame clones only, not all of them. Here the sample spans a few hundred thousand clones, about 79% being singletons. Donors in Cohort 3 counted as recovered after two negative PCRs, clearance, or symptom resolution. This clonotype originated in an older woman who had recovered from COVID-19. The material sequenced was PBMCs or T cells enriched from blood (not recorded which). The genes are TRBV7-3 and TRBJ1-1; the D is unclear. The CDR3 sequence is CASSSRRNTEAFF. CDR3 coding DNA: TGTGCCAGCAGTTCACGGAGGAACACTGAAGCTTTCTTT.